This T cell receptor (beta chain) was identified in a study of CD8+CD57+ T cells in acquired aplastic anemia. Study in general: Sorted CD4+ and CD8+ cells yielded DNA averaging around 3 ug. Overall study findings and caveats: Under 35 was the count of CD8+ CDR3 sequences that patients shared with controls. A significant difference in CD8+ Simpson's diversity between patients and controls was not found.

The patients chosen for sequencing had shown expansion of CD8+CD57+ cells (detected by flow cytometry). Severe acquired aplastic anemia affected all patients. Points on this clonotype: Its antigen is undetermined.

The CDR3 has 16 amino acids. The germline V gene encodes CDR1 LNHDA and CDR2 SQIVND (reference sequence). Deletions cut 2 bases from V and 0 bases from J, with 12 bases between. Profiling of TCR beta VDJ combinations and CDR3 sequences used genomic DNA as template. TCRdb processed the reads anew with MiXCR; each CDR3 protein has one entry. The repertoire consists of about half a million distinct CDR3 sequences, with around 30% occurring once and the leading ten covering roughly 0.8%. This sequence originates from a human donor with aplastic anemia. V is TRBV19 and J is TRBJ2-3, with D unresolved. The material sequenced was sorted CD4+, CD8+, or CD8+CD57+ T cells (not recorded which) from PBMCs. The CDR3 is CASSITPVASTDTQYF. The CDR3 DNA follows: TGTGCCAGTAGTATAACCCCCGTAGCTAGCACAGATACGCAGTATTTT.